The 7 T cell receptor beta chains reported below all come from one sample, sequenced in a study of T cells in Graves' hyperthyroidism and ophthalmopathy. TCR beta CDR3 sequences were amplified from RNA transcripts. An initial round of RT-PCR targeting the TCR CDR3 relied on the HTBI primer set. TCRdb fed the multiplex PCR reads into MiXCR, producing one record per CDR3 protein. The sample shows roughly 700,000 distinct CDR3 sequences, 17% of them seen only once. Sequences were obtained from blood. Source of these receptors: a man in his forties or fifties with Graves' hyperthyroidism.

As concerns this clonotype: A much larger clone is a single base away; this may be a read error. Because it lacks the conserved phenylalanine or tryptophan at the end, this CDR3 is likely a read error. V and J are TRBV20-1 and TRBJ1-6; TRBD1 matches 10 bases. The CDR3 is 13 amino acids. In germline, CDR1 is DFQATT, CDR2 SNEGSKA (reference sequence). V lost 6 bases, J lost 7 bases, and 3 bases stayed unmatched. The CDR3 loop reads CSAMDRGNSPLHL. For the CDR3, the DNA is TGCAGTGCGATGGACAGGGGGAATTCACCCCTCCACCTT.

This clonotype has at least ten counts. The chain employs TRBV30 and TRBJ1-1; D call uncertain. The CDR3 spans 11 residues. Germline V gives CDR1 GTSNPN, CDR2 SVGIG (reference sequence). V was trimmed by 5 bases and J by 4 bases, leaving 8 bases between them. CDR3 amino acids: CAWASVTEAFF. CDR3 in DNA: TGTGCCTGGGCGTCGGTCACTGAAGCTTTCTTT.

The chain is built from TRBV6-5 and TRBJ1-2; 8 bases fit TRBD1. Per germline, CDR1 MNHEY and CDR2 SVGAGI. V lost 0 bases, J lost 7 bases, and 10 bases stayed unmatched. This CDR3 comprises 16 residues. CDR3 amino acids: CASSYSTRQGFSGYTF. The CDR3 DNA is TGTGCCAGCAGTTACTCGACTCGACAGGGGTTTAGTGGCTACACCTTC.

V usage is TRBV18 and J usage is TRBJ1-1; TRBD1 is a possible D gene (5 bases). Germline CDR1 reads KGHSH; CDR2 reads LQKENI. This CDR3 region has 16 residues. Between the trimmed V and J ends, which lost 6 bases and 0 bases, there was a span of 17 bases. CDR3 nucleotides: TGTGCCAGCTCTTCCGGGACGGGTATTTTGAACACTGAAGCTTTCTTT. Translated: CASSSGTGILNTEAFF.

The rearrangement joins TRBV29-1 to TRBJ1-3; D might be TRBD1 (5 bases). Trimming cost V 6 bases and J 4 bases, with 22 bases left between them. This CDR3 has 16 residues. Germline V lookup: CDR1 SQVTM, CDR2 ANQGSEA. The CDR3 coding sequence is TGCAGCGTGATGCCCGGGACCCCGGCGAGGGGAAACACCATATATTTT. It yields the protein CSVMPGTPARGNTIYF.

There are a few counts of this clonotype. This may come from a read error, since a much larger clone is one base off. The genes are TRBV2 and TRBJ1-4, with D perhaps matching TRBD1 (5 bases). Germline V gene data show CDR1 as SNHLY and CDR2 as FYNNEI. The CDR3 runs 13 residues. The CDR3 here is CASKRGLNGKLFF. The CDR3 bases are TGTGCCAGCAAAAGGGGACTGAATGGAAAACTGTTTTTT.

The table lists this clonotype with many counts. The chain links TRBV11-2 to TRBJ2-5; 10 nucleotides agree with TRBD1. CDR3 size: 14 residues. The ends lost 3 bases at V and 4 bases at J; junction bases unmatched: 2. Germline CDR1 SGHAT, CDR2 FQNNGV. The CDR3 sequence is CASSFGQGGETQYF. In DNA, the CDR3 is TGTGCCAGCAGCTTCGGACAGGGGGGAGAGACCCAGTACTTC. The whole variable domain, filled in from reference TRBV11-2 and TRBJ2-5, reads EAGVAQSPRYKIIEKRQSVAFWCNPISGHATLYWYQQILGQGPKLLIQFQNNGVVDDSQLPKDRFSAERLKGVDSTLKIQPAKLEDSAVYLCASSFGQGGETQYFGPGTRLLVL.